A selection of T cell receptor beta chains follows, all from one sample in a study of blood T cell repertoires in COVID-19. The protocol was immunoSEQ multiplex PCR, while the TCRdb copy is restricted to in-frame clones and leaves out a portion. The sample includes 190,000 or so clones, 86% of them seen just once. Specimen: PBMCs or T cells enriched from blood (not recorded which). These receptors were taken from a woman aged 25-40 years who had recovered from COVID-19. CDR3s include the opening cysteine and the closing phenylalanine or tryptophan. The D gene is left open where the match is weak. Some rows have no size entry. The others give once, few or many, or a class for an expanded clone.

j_call: TRBJ1-5
d_call: TRBD1
clone_size: NA
v_call: TRBV4-2
cdr3_nt: TGTGCCAGCAGCCCAAATACAGGGGGAAATAGCAATCAGCCCCAGCATTTT
cdr3_aa: CASSPNTGGNSNQPQHF

j_call: TRBJ2-4
d_call: NA
clone_size: NA
v_call: TRBV21-1
cdr3_nt: TGTGCCAGCAGCAAAGCCTACCCAAAGATAGTATCTAACAAGACTCTAGCCAAAAACATTCAGTACTTC
cdr3_aa: CASSKAYPKIVSNKTLAKNIQYF

j_call: TRBJ2-1
d_call: NA
clone_size: NA
v_call: TRBV12-3/TRBV12-4
cdr3_nt: TGTGCCAGCAGTTTGGGGGGTGGCAATGAGCAGTTCTTC
cdr3_aa: CASSLGGGNEQFF

j_call: TRBJ1-1
d_call: NA
clone_size: NA
v_call: TRBV5-4
cdr3_nt: TGTGCCAGCAGCGCAGACCCCTCATTCAGGGCTTTCTTT
cdr3_aa: CASSADPSFRAFF

j_call: TRBJ2-1
d_call: TRBD2
clone_size: NA
v_call: TRBV19
cdr3_nt: TGTGCCAGTAGTATGATGTTACTAGCGGACTACAATGAGCAGTTCTTC
cdr3_aa: CASSMMLLADYNEQFF

j_call: TRBJ1-2
d_call: NA
clone_size: once
v_call: TRBV20-1
cdr3_nt: TGCAGTGCTTCCTATGAATATGGCTACACCTTC
cdr3_aa: CSASYEYGYTF

j_call: TRBJ2-5
d_call: NA
clone_size: NA
v_call: TRBV21-1
cdr3_nt: TGTGCCAACTCCCTCCCGGGGGAACCCCAAGAGACCCAGTACTTC
cdr3_aa: CANSLPGEPQETQYF

j_call: TRBJ1-1
d_call: TRBD1
clone_size: NA
v_call: TRBV5-1
cdr3_nt: TGCGCCAGCAGGGTTACGACAGGGGCATACACTGAAGCTTTCTTT
cdr3_aa: CASRVTTGAYTEAFF

j_call: TRBJ2-2
d_call: NA
clone_size: NA
v_call: TRBV7-7
cdr3_nt: TGTGCCAGCAGCTTAGTCCAGGGTACCGGGGAGCTGTTTTTT
cdr3_aa: CASSLVQGTGELFF

j_call: TRBJ1-2
d_call: NA
clone_size: NA
v_call: TRBV3-1/TRBV3-2
cdr3_nt: TGTGCCAGCAGCCAAGAGAGATATGGCTACACCTTC
cdr3_aa: CASSQERYGYTF

j_call: TRBJ1-6
d_call: TRBD1
clone_size: NA
v_call: TRBV27
cdr3_nt: TGTGCCAGCAGTTTACGACAGGGGGCATGGGGTTCACCCCTCCACTTT
cdr3_aa: CASSLRQGAWGSPLHF

j_call: TRBJ2-3
d_call: TRBD2
clone_size: NA
v_call: TRBV12-5
cdr3_nt: TGTGCTAGTGAACTAGCGGGACTAGATACGCAGTATTTT
cdr3_aa: CASELAGLDTQYF

j_call: TRBJ2-7
d_call: TRBD1
clone_size: NA
v_call: TRBV5-1
cdr3_nt: TGCGCCAGCAGCACAGACAGGGGGCACGAGCAGTACTTC
cdr3_aa: CASSTDRGHEQYF

j_call: TRBJ2-5
d_call: TRBD2
clone_size: NA
v_call: TRBV28
cdr3_nt: TGTGCCAGCAGTTTCGGGAGGGCCTTAGAGACCCAGTACTTC
cdr3_aa: CASSFGRALETQYF

j_call: TRBJ1-1
d_call: TRBD1
clone_size: NA
v_call: TRBV6-4
cdr3_nt: TGTGCCAGCAGCCGGACAGGGGTCATGAACACTGAAGCTTTCTTT
cdr3_aa: CASSRTGVMNTEAFF

j_call: TRBJ1-4
d_call: NA
clone_size: NA
v_call: TRBV9
cdr3_nt: TGTGCCAGCAGCGCCACAGAAGGTTATGGAAAACTGTTTTTT
cdr3_aa: CASSATEGYGKLFF